Presented here are 11 T cell receptor beta chains from one specimen sequenced in a study of blood T cell repertoires in COVID-19. The method was immunoSEQ multiplex PCR; TCRdb's version includes in-frame clones alone and lacks a portion of them. In the table there are 84,000 or so clones, under 80% of which are singletons. The sequenced material came from peripheral blood. These receptors all come from a human donor in a cohort sampled during active COVID-19.

CDR3 in DNA: TGTGCCGTGGACGCCGCGGGGGAGACCCAGTACTTC. Protein product: CAVDAAGETQYF. The J gene is TRBJ2-5, the V gene TRBV19; the D gene is possibly TRBD2 (6 bases). Germline CDR1 is LNHDA and CDR2 is SQIVND (reference sequence). The CDR3 loop spans 12 amino acids. The germline V and J ends were trimmed by 11 bases and 5 bases, with 15 bases remaining between them.

The chain is built from TRBV7-3 and TRBJ2-5; a weak D match, TRBD1 (6 bases). Germline lookup yields CDR1 SGHTA and CDR2 FQGTGA. The V end was cut by 7 bases, the J end by 4 bases, with 19 bases between. The CDR3 is 15 residues long. CDR3 coding DNA: TGTGCCAGCACCAGAAGGGGGATAGTCGGAGAGACCCAGTACTTC. Translation: CASTRRGIVGETQYF.

J is TRBJ1-2 and V is TRBV4-1; 8 bases fit TRBD1. Trimming cost V 1 base and J 8 bases; bases outside gene matches: 9. The CDR3 has 15 amino acids. The germline CDR1 and CDR2 sequences are MGHRA and YSYEKL. The CDR3 DNA sequence: TGCGCCAGCAGCCAAGTGGGGACAGGATTAAACGGCTACACCTTC. It translates to CASSQVGTGLNGYTF.

This sequence joins TRBV10-2 and TRBJ2-7, with D tentatively TRBD1 (7 bases). CDR3 length equals 15 residues. Looked up from germline, CDR1 is WSHSY and CDR2 is SAAADI. With 5 bases removed from V and 4 bases from J, the gap between germline ends came to 18 bases. CDR3 coding DNA: TGCGCCAGCAGTCCCCTCGGGGGCAGGGGGTACGAGCAGTACTTC. Its translation is CASSPLGGRGYEQYF.

This clone was recorded once. The chain has TRBV7-2 and TRBJ2-7; 8 bases fit TRBD1. The germline CDR1 and CDR2 sequences are SGHTA and FQGNSA. V lost 6 bases to trimming and J lost 6 bases; unmatched junction nucleotides: 4. The CDR3 has 12 residues. The CDR3 nucleotides read TGTGCCAGCAGTTTTACAGGGGGCGAGCAGTACTTC. This sequence encodes CASSFTGGEQYF.

V gene TRBV5-1 combines with J gene TRBJ2-2, with TRBD1 matching over 8 bases. This CDR3 comprises 16 residues. The V and J ends lost 4 bases and 4 bases, in that order; junction bases with no gene match: 9. Germline CDR1 reads SGHRS; CDR2 reads YFSETQ. The CDR3 sequence: CASSVLTGGGTGELFF. DNA for the CDR3: TGCGCCAGCAGCGTACTAACAGGGGGAGGCACCGGGGAGCTGTTTTTT.

The chain joins TRBV6-5 to TRBJ1-1, with D possibly matching TRBD1 (5 bases). Looked up from germline, CDR1 is MNHEY and CDR2 is SVGAGI. The V gene lost 2 bases and the J gene lost 0 bases, with 10 bases spanning the gap. CDR3 size: 15 residues. The CDR3 nucleotides are TGTGCCAGCAGTTACGGGGGGGGAGTGAACACTGAAGCTTTCTTT. Protein sequence: CASSYGGGVNTEAFF.

V gene TRBV19 combines with J gene TRBJ1-5, with 7 bases that match TRBD1. Losses at the gene ends were 7 bases for V and 6 bases for J; bases not matched to a gene: 18. CDR1 is LNHDA, CDR2 SQIVND, per germline (reference sequence). The CDR3 sequence is 17 residues long. CDR3 loop: CASNNSPKGASSQPQHF. The CDR3 coding sequence is TGTGCCAGTAACAATTCCCCCAAGGGGGCGTCTTCTCAGCCCCAGCATTTT.

J is TRBJ2-3 and V is TRBV4-3, with 8 bases aligning to TRBD2. Germline V lookup: CDR1 LGHNA, CDR2 YSLEER. The CDR3 loop spans 19 amino acids. The ends lost 0 bases at V and 3 bases at J; junction bases unmatched: 14. Here the CDR3 DNA reads TGCGCCAGCAGCCAAGATTCCCCCTTGCGGGGGGAGGCAACAGATACGCAGTATTTT. This encodes CASSQDSPLRGEATDTQYF.

The chain recombines TRBV5-6 with TRBJ1-1; D may be TRBD1 (5 bases). This CDR3 has 16 residues. Per the germline V gene, CDR1 is SGHDT and CDR2 is YYEEEE. V was trimmed by 0 bases and J by 0 bases, leaving 12 bases between them. The CDR3 region has the DNA TGTGCCAGCAGCTTGGCCCCGACAGAATTGAACACTGAAGCTTTCTTT. Protein product: CASSLAPTELNTEAFF.

This clone has only a few counts. CDR3 sequence reads: CASSLLREQYF. CDR3 coding DNA: TGTGCCAGCAGCTTACTCCGGGAGCAGTACTTC. This chain uses TRBV7-2 with TRBJ2-7; no clear D. Germline-derived CDR1 and CDR2 are SGHTA and FQGNSA. The CDR3 is made up of 11 amino acids. The ends were cut back, 2 bases at V and 7 bases at J, with 6 bases in the middle.